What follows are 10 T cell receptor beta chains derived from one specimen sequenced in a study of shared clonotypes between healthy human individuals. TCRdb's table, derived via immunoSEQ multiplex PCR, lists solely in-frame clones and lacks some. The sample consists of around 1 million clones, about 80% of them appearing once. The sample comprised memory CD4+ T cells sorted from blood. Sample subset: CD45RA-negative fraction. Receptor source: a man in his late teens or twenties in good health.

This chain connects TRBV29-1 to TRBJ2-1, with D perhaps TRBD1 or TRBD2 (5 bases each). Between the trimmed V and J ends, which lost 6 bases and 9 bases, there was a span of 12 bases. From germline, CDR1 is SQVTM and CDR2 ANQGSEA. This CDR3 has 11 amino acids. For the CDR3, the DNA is TGCAGCGTCTGGGGGATCGGTGAGCAGTTCTTC. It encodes CSVWGIGEQFF.

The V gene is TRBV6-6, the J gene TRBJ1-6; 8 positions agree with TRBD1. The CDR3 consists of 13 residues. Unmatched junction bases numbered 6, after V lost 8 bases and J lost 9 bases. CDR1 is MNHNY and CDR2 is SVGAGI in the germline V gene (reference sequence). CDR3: CASEFDRGSPLHF. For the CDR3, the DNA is TGTGCCAGCGAATTCGACAGGGGTTCACCCCTCCACTTT.

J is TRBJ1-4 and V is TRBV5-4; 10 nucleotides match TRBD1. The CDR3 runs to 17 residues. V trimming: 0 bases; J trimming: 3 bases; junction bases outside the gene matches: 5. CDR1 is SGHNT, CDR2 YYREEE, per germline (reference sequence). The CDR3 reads CASSLARDRGSNEKLFF. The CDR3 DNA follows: TGTGCCAGCAGCTTGGCCCGGGACAGGGGTTCTAATGAAAAACTGTTTTTT.

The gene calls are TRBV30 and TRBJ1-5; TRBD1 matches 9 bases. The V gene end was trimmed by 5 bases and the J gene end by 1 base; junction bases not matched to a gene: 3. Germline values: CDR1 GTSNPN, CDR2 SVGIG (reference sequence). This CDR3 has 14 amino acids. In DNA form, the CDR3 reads TGTGCCTGGGGGGGGACAGGGAGCAATCAGCCCCAGCATTTT. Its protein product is CAWGGTGSNQPQHF.

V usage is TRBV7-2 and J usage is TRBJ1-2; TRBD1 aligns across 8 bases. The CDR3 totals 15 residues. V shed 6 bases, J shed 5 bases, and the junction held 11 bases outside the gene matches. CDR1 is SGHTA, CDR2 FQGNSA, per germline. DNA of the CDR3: TGTGCCAGCAGGGACATGACAGGGGTCATATATGGCTACACCTTC. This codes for CASRDMTGVIYGYTF.

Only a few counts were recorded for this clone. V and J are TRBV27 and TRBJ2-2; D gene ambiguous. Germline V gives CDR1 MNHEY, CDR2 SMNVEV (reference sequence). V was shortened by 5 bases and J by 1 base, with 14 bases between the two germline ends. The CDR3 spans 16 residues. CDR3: CASSNRGGGNTGELFF. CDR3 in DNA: TGTGCCAGCAGTAACAGAGGTGGCGGGAACACCGGGGAGCTGTTTTTT.

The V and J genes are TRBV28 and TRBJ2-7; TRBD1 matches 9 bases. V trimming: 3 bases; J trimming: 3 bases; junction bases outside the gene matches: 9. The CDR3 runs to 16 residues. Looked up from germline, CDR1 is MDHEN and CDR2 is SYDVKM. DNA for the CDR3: TGTGCCAGCAGTTTCGCTCTCCCGGGACAGGGCTACGAGCAGTACTTC. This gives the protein CASSFALPGQGYEQYF.

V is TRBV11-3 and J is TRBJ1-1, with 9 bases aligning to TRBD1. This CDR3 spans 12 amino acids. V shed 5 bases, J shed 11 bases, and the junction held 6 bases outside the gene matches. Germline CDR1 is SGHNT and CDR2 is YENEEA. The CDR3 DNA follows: TGTGCCAGCAGCCCCGGGACAGGGTTCGCTTTCTTT. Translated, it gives CASSPGTGFAFF.

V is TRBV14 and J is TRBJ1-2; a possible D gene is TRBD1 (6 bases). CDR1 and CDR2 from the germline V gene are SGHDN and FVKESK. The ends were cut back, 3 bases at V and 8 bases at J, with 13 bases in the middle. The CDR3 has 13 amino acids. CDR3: CASSHTGLRGYTF. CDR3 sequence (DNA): TGTGCCAGCAGCCACACAGGGTTACGAGGCTACACCTTC. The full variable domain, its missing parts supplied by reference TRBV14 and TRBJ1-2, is EAGVTQFPSHSVIEKGQTVTLRCDPISGHDNLYWYRRVMGKEIKFLLHFVKESKQDESGMPNNRFLAERTGGTYSTLKVQPAELEDSGVYFCASSHTGLRGYTFGSGTRLTVV.

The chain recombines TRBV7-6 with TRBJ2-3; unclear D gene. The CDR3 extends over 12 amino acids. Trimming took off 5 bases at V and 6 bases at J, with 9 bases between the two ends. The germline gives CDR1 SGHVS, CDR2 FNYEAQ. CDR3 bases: TGTGCCAGCAGCCCAATTTTGGATACGCAGTATTTT. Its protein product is CASSPILDTQYF.